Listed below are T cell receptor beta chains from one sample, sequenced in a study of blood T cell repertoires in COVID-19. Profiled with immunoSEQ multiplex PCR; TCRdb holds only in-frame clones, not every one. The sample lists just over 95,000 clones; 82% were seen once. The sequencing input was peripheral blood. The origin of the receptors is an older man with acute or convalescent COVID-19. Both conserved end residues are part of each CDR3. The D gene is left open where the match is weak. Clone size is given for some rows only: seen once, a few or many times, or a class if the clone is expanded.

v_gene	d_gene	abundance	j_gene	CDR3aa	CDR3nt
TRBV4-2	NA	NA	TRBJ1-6	CASSQDGGRRFSSYNSPLHF	TGTGCCAGCAGCCAAGACGGGGGGCGTCGATTCAGCTCCTATAATTCACCCCTCCACTTT
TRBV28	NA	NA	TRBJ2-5	CASIPVLAQETQYF	TGTGCCAGCATCCCCGTATTAGCCCAAGAGACCCAGTACTTC
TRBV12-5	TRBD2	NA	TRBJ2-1	CASAGTSGGINEQFF	TGTGCTAGTGCCGGAACTAGCGGGGGTATAAATGAGCAGTTCTTC
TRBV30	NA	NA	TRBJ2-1	CAWSPGLGNEQFF	TGTGCCTGGAGTCCGGGACTCGGCAATGAGCAGTTCTTC
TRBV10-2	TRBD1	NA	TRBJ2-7	CASSRTGGSYEQYF	TGCGCCAGCAGTCGGACAGGGGGGTCCTACGAGCAGTACTTC
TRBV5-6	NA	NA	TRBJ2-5	CASILAGVPDTQYF	TGTGCCAGCATCTTGGCAGGTGTCCCCGATACCCAGTACTTC
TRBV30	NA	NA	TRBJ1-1	CAWIWLGAVNTEAFF	TGTGCCTGGATTTGGCTTGGGGCAGTGAACACTGAAGCTTTCTTT
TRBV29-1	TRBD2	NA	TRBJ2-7	CSVEVSGRYEQYF	TGCAGCGTTGAAGTAAGCGGGAGATACGAGCAGTACTTC
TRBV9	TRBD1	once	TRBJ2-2	CASSTGTGTTGELFF	TGTGCCAGCAGCACCGGGACAGGGACCACCGGGGAGCTGTTTTTT
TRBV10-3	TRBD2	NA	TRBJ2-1	CAIRGTSGSAYNEQFF	TGTGCCATCAGGGGGACTAGCGGGAGCGCGTACAATGAGCAGTTCTTC
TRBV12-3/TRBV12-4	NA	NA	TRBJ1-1	CGSHSNTEAFF	TGTGGCTCACATTCGAACACTGAAGCTTTCTTT
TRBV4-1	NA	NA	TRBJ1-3	CASSQDGQVSGNTIYF	TGCGCCAGCAGCCAAGATGGTCAGGTCTCTGGAAACACCATATATTTT
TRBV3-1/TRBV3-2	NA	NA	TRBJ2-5	CASSQEWTARAQGTQYF	TGTGCCAGCAGCCAAGAGTGGACGGCGCGAGCACAGGGGACCCAGTACTTC
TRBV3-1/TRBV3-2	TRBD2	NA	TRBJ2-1	CASSQGSPTSGSSKEQFF	TGTGCCAGCAGCCAAGGATCCCCTACTAGCGGGAGTAGCAAGGAGCAGTTCTTC
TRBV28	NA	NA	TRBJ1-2	CASSFVAYGYTF	TGTGCCAGCAGTTTCGTCGCGTATGGCTACACCTTC
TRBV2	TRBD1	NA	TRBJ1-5	CASRGQAQNQPQHF	TGTGCCAGCAGGGGACAGGCCCAAAATCAGCCCCAGCATTTT
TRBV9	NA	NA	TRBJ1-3	CASSLGAGSGNTIYF	TGTGCCAGCAGCCTCGGAGCGGGCTCTGGAAACACCATATATTTT
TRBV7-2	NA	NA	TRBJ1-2	CASSLGDYGYTF	TGTGCCAGCAGCTTAGGAGACTATGGCTACACCTTC
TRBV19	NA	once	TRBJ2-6	CASTHFSSGANVLTF	TGTGCCAGTACGCACTTTTCCTCTGGGGCCAACGTCCTGACTTTC
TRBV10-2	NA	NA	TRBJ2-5	CASNQQGLGGETQYF	TGCGCCAGCAATCAACAGGGCCTGGGAGGGGAGACCCAGTACTTC
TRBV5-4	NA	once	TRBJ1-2	CASTYPPDYGYTF	TGTGCCAGCACCTATCCACCCGACTATGGCTACACCTTC
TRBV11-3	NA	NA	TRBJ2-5	CASSRQAQETQYF	TGTGCCAGCAGCCGACAGGCCCAAGAGACCCAGTACTTC
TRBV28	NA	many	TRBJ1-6	CASDPGKSPLHF	TGTGCCAGCGACCCAGGGAAATCACCCCTCCACTTT
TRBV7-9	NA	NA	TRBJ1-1	CASSPSTDRNEAFF	TGTGCCAGCAGCCCCAGTACTGACAGAAATGAAGCTTTCTTT
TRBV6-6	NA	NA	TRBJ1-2	CASHAWGQAYGYTF	TGTGCCAGCCATGCCTGGGGGCAGGCCTATGGCTACACCTTC
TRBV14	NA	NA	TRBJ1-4	CASSQGQLGEKLFF	TGTGCCAGCAGCCAAGGACAGCTGGGGGAAAAACTGTTTTTT
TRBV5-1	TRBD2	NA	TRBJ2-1	CASSLEGGRAYNEQFF	TGCGCCAGCAGCTTGGAGGGCGGGAGGGCCTACAATGAGCAGTTCTTC
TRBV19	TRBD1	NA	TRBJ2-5	CASRATGGETQYF	TGTGCCAGTAGAGCGACAGGGGGGGAGACCCAGTACTTC
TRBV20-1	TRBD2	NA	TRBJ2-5	CSASIPSGGEETQYF	TGCAGTGCTAGTATCCCTAGCGGGGGCGAAGAGACCCAGTACTTC